This TCR beta chain originates from a study of T cells after yellow fever vaccination. Overall study results and limits: Abundant bulk-derived clonotypes could contaminate FACS-sorted repertoires. Primary-vaccination clones mostly resurfaced post-booster (approximately 96% CD4, around 88% CD8). Though weaker, the secondary response peaked faster, on day 5 versus 15.

The V gene end was trimmed by 6 bases and the J gene end by 4 bases; junction bases not matched to a gene: 10. Germline-derived CDR1 and CDR2 are DFQATT and SNEGSKA (reference sequence). The CDR3 has 15 residues. This clonotype was detected ten times or more. As yet, its antigen is unknown. TCRdb re-called the 5' RACE reads through MiXCR, storing one row per CDR3 protein. The data show 450,000 to 600,000 distinct CDR3 sequences, with about 17% seen just once and 15% to 20% held by the top ten. Sequenced material: PBMCs, taken 5 to 6 days after the first yellow fever vaccination. V gene TRBV20-1 combines with J gene TRBJ2-1; 9 bases line up with TRBD2. This sequence was found in a man aged 18 to 29 who received the YFV17D yellow fever vaccine. The CDR3 loop reads CSARGGGARYNEQFF. In DNA form, the CDR3 reads TGCAGTGCCAGGGGCGGGGGGGCAAGGTACAATGAGCAGTTCTTC.